The present entry profiles one TCR beta chain with its context. In the source study's methods: Reference gene primer amplification gave nucleated cell count estimates. Only in-frame clones appear in the TCRdb table, and some are missing; sequencing was by immunoSEQ multiplex PCR. V and J calls and clone size are as listed in that table; D and trimming were resolved from the DNA. The sample has some 93,000 clones, roughly 83% seen once. This sample stems from a study of blood T cell repertoires in COVID-19. Study context: From the United States, Italy and Spain came samples of acute and convalescent COVID-19.

V shed 2 bases, J shed 6 bases, and the junction held 3 bases outside the gene matches. Germline V gene data show CDR1 as SNHLY and CDR2 as FYNNEI. The CDR3 has 13 amino acids. J is TRBJ2-7 and V is TRBV2; 8 bases fit TRBD1. Sample: peripheral blood. The clonotype originates from a human donor in a cohort sampled during active COVID-19. In DNA, the CDR3 is TGTGCCAGCAGTGAAACCACAGGGGGCGAGCAGTACTTC. Translation gives CASSETTGGEQYF.